This entry lists 7 T cell receptor beta chains sequenced from one sample in a study of response to subunit inactivated influenza vaccine (dated by TCRdb to between 2017 and 2018). Libraries were made using RT-PCR. The sequencer listed for this sample is Illumina HiSeq 2500. The public reads were reanalyzed by TCRdb: fastp trimming at Q25, MiXCR alignment, in-frame beta chains only. Under each unique CDR3 protein, matching rows form one entry showing the most common genes and DNA. The table for this sample lists 280,000 or so distinct CDR3 sequences; just over 20% of them were counted only once. Roughly a tenth of the sample is in the top ten clones. The sequences come from PBMCs from blood, collected 21 months after vaccination. These receptors originate from a man aged 45 to 75 who received an inactivated influenza vaccine. Donor details come from another sample of the same person, matched by shared clones.

This clonotype was picked up many times. The CDR3 DNA follows: TGTGCCACCAGCGAGAACAGCGACTCTGGAAACACCATATATTTT. Protein sequence: CATSENSDSGNTIYF. The rearrangement uses TRBV15 and TRBJ1-3, with unresolved D. Germline V lookup: CDR1 LNHNV, CDR2 YYDKDF (reference sequence). The CDR3 length is 15 residues. Deletions cut 5 bases from V and 0 bases from J, with 11 bases between. The full variable domain, its missing parts supplied by reference TRBV15 and TRBJ1-3, is DAMVIQNPRYQVTQFGKPVTLSCSQTLNHNVMYWYQQKSSQAPKLLFHYYDKDFNNEADTPDNFQSRRPNTSFCFLDIRSPGLGDTAMYLCATSENSDSGNTIYFGEGSWLTVV.

The J gene is TRBJ2-3, the V gene TRBV6-5, with TRBD2 identical over 13 bases. Germline values: CDR1 MNHEY, CDR2 SVGAGI. The CDR3 consists of 19 residues. Trimming cost V 0 bases and J 4 bases; bases outside gene matches: 10. CDR3 sequence (DNA): TGTGCCAGCAGTTACTCTGGGACTAGCGGGACGACGCCCCCAGATACGCAGTATTTT. Translating gives CASSYSGTSGTTPPDTQYF.

This chain uses TRBV10-3 with TRBJ2-3; possibly TRBD2 for D (6 bases). The V end was cut by 9 bases, the J end by 1 base, with 8 bases between. The CDR3 consists of 12 residues. Germline V gives CDR1 ENHRY, CDR2 SYGVKD. CDR3: CAMGGGTDTQYF. CDR3 DNA: TGTGCCATGGGCGGGGGCACAGATACGCAGTATTTT.

This clonotype was observed at least ten times. Sequence at one end of the junction differs from germline and may be a read error. The rearrangement joins TRBV4-3 to TRBJ1-1; tentatively, D is TRBD1 (5 bases). CDR1 is LGHNA and CDR2 is YSLEER in the germline V gene. The CDR3 is 13 amino acids. The CDR3: CASSQDRNTEAFF. For the CDR3, the DNA is TGTGCCAGCAGCCAAGACAGGAACACTGAAGCTTTCTTT.

This chain uses TRBV5-5 with TRBJ1-2; 7 nucleotides match TRBD1. Looked up from germline, CDR1 is SGHKS and CDR2 is YYEKEE (reference sequence). V trimming: 0 bases; J trimming: 3 bases; junction bases outside the gene matches: 5. This CDR3 contains 15 residues. This chain's CDR3 is CASSLVGGADYGYTF. In nucleotides, the CDR3 is TGTGCCAGCAGCTTGGTAGGGGGCGCCGACTATGGCTACACCTTC.

There are a few counts of this clonotype. This chain uses TRBV24-1 with TRBJ1-1; D not certain. From germline, CDR1 is KGHDR and CDR2 SFDVKD. The CDR3 contains 13 residues. V gave up 1 base and J gave up 6 bases, with 8 bases separating them. The chain's CDR3 is CATSDFSGAEAFF. The CDR3 coding sequence is TGTGCCACCAGTGATTTTTCGGGCGCTGAAGCTTTCTTT.

This clonotype was detected a few times. The rearrangement uses TRBV12-3 or TRBV12-4 and TRBJ1-3; 8 bases align to TRBD1. The J segment lost 2 bases and the V segment lost 4 bases, leaving 4 bases of the junction unmatched. The CDR3 runs to 15 residues. CDR3 DNA sequence: TGTGCCAGCAGTTGGACAGGGCGTCCTGGAAACACCATATATTTT. Translation gives CASSWTGRPGNTIYF.